This T cell receptor (beta chain) appears in the sequencing data of a study of T cells in Graves' hyperthyroidism and ophthalmopathy. Losses at the gene ends were 1 base for V and 4 bases for J; bases not matched to a gene: 7. The CDR3 covers 17 residues. CDR1 is LGHNA, CDR2 YNFKEQ, per germline. TCR beta CDR3 regions were amplified from RNA. During a first-round RT-PCR of the TCR CDR3, the HTBI primer set was used. MiXCR, applied by TCRdb to the multiplex PCR reads, yields one record per CDR3 protein. The data contain approximately 400,000 distinct CDR3 sequences, 11% to 15% of them singletons. Under 3 months was the duration of disease in ophthalmopathy patients, who also had a Clinical Activity Score of at least 3 and a NOSPECS grade of at least 4.

Material for sequencing was blood. The origin of this receptor is a man aged 45-65 years with Graves' ophthalmopathy. The V call is TRBV4-2, the J call TRBJ2-5; 12 nucleotides align to TRBD2. For the CDR3, the DNA is TGTGCCAGCAGCCAAGCTAGCGGGAGGGCCCAATCAGAGACCCAGTACTTC. Translated, it gives CASSQASGRAQSETQYF.